These 28 T cell receptor beta chains share one sample of origin, sequenced in a study of T cell changes during pregnancy in multiple sclerosis. TCRdb's table, derived via immunoSEQ multiplex PCR, lists solely in-frame clones and lacks some. The sample contains about 57,000 clones, about 92% of which appear only once. Specimen: CD4+ T cells from peripheral blood mononuclear cells, collected in the second trimester of pregnancy. The receptor set was obtained from a female donor with multiple sclerosis, enrolled in a pregnancy study.

This chain links TRBV10-3 with TRBJ1-1, with D maybe TRBD1 (6 bases). The germline V gene has CDR1 ENHRY and CDR2 SYGVKD. This CDR3 is 18 amino acids long. V shed 0 bases and J shed 11 bases, with 28 bases lying between them. The DNA of the CDR3 is TGTGCCATCAGTGAGTCATTTGGACCACAGGGCGTTTTCCCTCGGGCTTTCTTT. This codes for CAISESFGPQGVFPRAFF.

The V call is TRBV19, the J call TRBJ1-5; D call uncertain. The CDR3 runs 16 residues. The V gene's germline CDR1 is LNHDA and CDR2 SQIVND (reference sequence). The V end was cut by 7 bases, the J end by 1 base, with 17 bases between. The CDR3 loop is CASTADEYASNQPQHF. The DNA of the CDR3 is TGTGCCAGTACTGCGGATGAGTATGCCAGCAATCAGCCCCAGCATTTT. Combining the CDR3 with reference TRBV19 and TRBJ1-5 gives the whole variable domain DGGITQSPKYLFRKEGQNVTLSCEQNLNHDAMYWYRQDPGQGLRLIYYSQIVNDFQKGDIAEGYSVSREKKESFPLTVTSAQKNPTAFYLCASTADEYASNQPQHFGDGTRLSIL.

Worth noting for this clone: This sample also contains other DNA sequences that code for the same CDR3. The gene calls are TRBV28 and TRBJ1-4, with D unresolved. The V gene lost 2 bases and the J gene lost 0 bases, with 7 bases spanning the gap. The CDR3 covers 15 residues. Germline CDR1 and CDR2: MDHEN and SYDVKM. The CDR3 region has the DNA TGTGCCAGCAGTTTAGGAGGAGCAACTAATGAAAAACTGTTTTTT. It translates to CASSLGGATNEKLFF.

The rearrangement links TRBV10-3 to TRBJ2-1; 9 bases fit TRBD1. The CDR3 loop spans 13 amino acids. CDR1 is ENHRY, CDR2 SYGVKD, per germline. Trimming at V came to 4 bases and at J to 8 bases, leaving 3 bases not matched to a gene. CDR3 in amino acids: CAISGTGEYEQFF. For the CDR3, the DNA is TGTGCCATCAGTGGGACAGGGGAGTATGAGCAGTTCTTC.

This rearrangement joins TRBV5-1 to TRBJ1-1; 7 bases match TRBD1. Germline-derived CDR1 and CDR2 are SGHRS and YFSETQ. This CDR3 spans 14 amino acids. V shed 4 bases and J 0 bases; nucleotides not matched to a gene: 3. CDR3 in amino acids: CASSGTGVNTEAFF. CDR3 bases: TGCGCCAGCAGCGGAACAGGGGTGAACACTGAAGCTTTCTTT.

The V gene is TRBV10-3, the J gene TRBJ2-5, with TRBD2 matching 14 bases. Losses at the gene ends were 5 bases for V and 1 base for J; bases not matched to a gene: 3. The germline gives CDR1 ENHRY, CDR2 SYGVKD. The CDR3 is 16 residues long. CDR3 sequence: CAISRTSGGTQETQYF. The CDR3 DNA follows: TGTGCCATCAGTCGGACTAGCGGGGGGACCCAAGAGACCCAGTACTTC.

The genes are TRBV19 and TRBJ2-1, with D maybe TRBD2 (6 bases). The length of the CDR3 is 16 residues. Germline CDR1 and CDR2: LNHDA and SQIVND (reference sequence). V dropped 3 bases and J dropped 0 bases, with 12 bases sitting between them. This chain's CDR3 is CASSISGGYSYNEQFF. CDR3 nucleotides: TGTGCCAGTAGTATTTCAGGAGGGTACTCCTACAATGAGCAGTTCTTC.

V and J are TRBV6-1 and TRBJ1-5, with a tentative D call TRBD1 (6 bases). V shed 4 bases and J shed 7 bases, with 11 bases lying between them. The CDR3 extends over 13 amino acids. Germline assignment: CDR1 MNHNS and CDR2 SASEGT. The CDR3 protein is CASSGGGVQPQHF. The DNA for the CDR3 is TGTGCCAGCAGTGGAGGGGGGGTGCAGCCCCAGCATTTT.

The V call is TRBV4-2, the J call TRBJ2-5, with D unresolved. This CDR3 comprises 15 residues. The V end was cut by 0 bases, the J end by 1 base, with 9 bases between. Per the germline V gene, CDR1 is LGHNA and CDR2 is YNFKEQ. The CDR3 DNA is TGTGCCAGCAGCCAAGATAGCTGGAGCCAAGAGACCCAGTACTTC. Amino acids: CASSQDSWSQETQYF.

This rearrangement joins TRBV7-3 to TRBJ2-2; D might be TRBD2 (6 bases). Per the germline V gene, CDR1 is SGHTA and CDR2 is FQGTGA. The CDR3 extends over 17 amino acids. Trimming pared 1 base from V and 1 base from J, leaving 13 bases between. This CDR3 reads CASSLRPPAGNTGELFF. Written as DNA, the CDR3 is TGTGCCAGCAGCTTAAGGCCTCCAGCGGGGAACACCGGGGAGCTGTTTTTT. Using reference TRBV7-3 and TRBJ2-2 for the parts outside the CDR3, the full variable domain is GAGVSQTPSNKVTEKGKYVELRCDPISGHTALYWYRQSLGQGPEFLIYFQGTGAADDSGLPNDRFFAVRPEGSVSTLKIQRTERGDSAVYLCASSLRPPAGNTGELFFGEGSRLTVL.

V and J are TRBV19 and TRBJ1-2, with D unclear. Trimming removed 6 bases at V and 6 bases at J, with 14 bases between. The CDR3 sequence is 13 residues long. Germline loops: CDR1 LNHDA, CDR2 SQIVND (reference sequence). The chain's CDR3 is CASRRERQDGYTF. CDR3 nucleotide sequence: TGTGCCAGTAGAAGGGAGAGGCAGGATGGCTACACCTTC.

This clone was seen a single time. This chain uses TRBV7-9 with TRBJ2-1, with 15 bases matching TRBD2. Germline trimming cut 5 bases from V and 14 bases from J; bases unmatched to any gene: 10. The CDR3 extends over 15 amino acids. Germline V gene data show CDR1 as SEHNR and CDR2 as FQNEAQ (reference sequence). The CDR3, as DNA: TGTGCCAGCAGCCGCGGACTAGCGGGGGGGCCGGAAGAGTTCTTC. It specifies CASSRGLAGGPEEFF.

The chain combines TRBV6-1 with TRBJ1-5; possibly TRBD1 for D (5 bases). CDR1 is MNHNS and CDR2 is SASEGT in the germline V gene. The V end lost 8 bases, the J end lost 0 bases, and 11 bases lay between the germline ends. There are 14 residues in the CDR3. The CDR3 nucleotides are TGTGCCAGCGACCAGGGTTATAGCAATCAGCCCCAGCATTTT. Translation gives CASDQGYSNQPQHF.

The chain links TRBV6-1 to TRBJ1-2, with TRBD1 identical over 9 bases. CDR3 size: 15 residues. Germline assignment: CDR1 MNHNS and CDR2 SASEGT. V trimming: 3 bases; J trimming: 5 bases; junction bases outside the gene matches: 7. The CDR3 sequence: CASSEGTGGGYGYTF. The CDR3 region has the DNA TGTGCCAGCAGTGAGGGCACAGGGGGCGGGTATGGCTACACCTTC.

The chain has TRBV5-4 and TRBJ2-1; 8 nucleotides match TRBD1. CDR1 SGHNT and CDR2 YYREEE come from the germline V gene (reference sequence). V lost 3 bases to trimming and J lost 5 bases; unmatched junction nucleotides: 7. This CDR3 has 15 residues. CDR3 protein: CASSSPGTGNNEQFF. The DNA for the CDR3 is TGTGCCAGCAGCTCCCCCGGGACAGGAAACAATGAGCAGTTCTTC.

The chain links TRBV15 to TRBJ2-2, with 8 nucleotides matching TRBD1. V was pared by 1 base and J by 7 bases, with 5 bases of the junction left unmatched. The germline V gene has CDR1 LNHNV and CDR2 YYDKDF (reference sequence). The CDR3 contains 15 residues. CDR3 amino acids: CATSRVRGRIGELFF. In DNA form, the CDR3 reads TGTGCCACCAGCAGAGTCAGGGGGCGGATCGGGGAGCTGTTTTTT.

This rearrangement joins TRBV6-5 to TRBJ2-7; D is possibly TRBD2 (6 bases). V lost 8 bases and J lost 2, with 10 bases in between. CDR3 length: 12 amino acids. Germline CDR1 MNHEY, CDR2 SVGAGI. As DNA, the CDR3 is TGTGCCAGCGGGCGGGGAACCTACGAGCAGTACTTC. Its protein is CASGRGTYEQYF.

The J gene is TRBJ2-3, the V gene TRBV7-2, with 7 bases that match TRBD2. J lost 4 bases, V lost 5 bases, and 6 bases had no gene match. The CDR3 length is 14 residues. Germline assignment: CDR1 SGHTA and CDR2 FQGNSA. CDR3 in amino acids: CASSPTSSADTQYF. Here the CDR3 DNA reads TGTGCCAGCAGCCCGACTAGCTCCGCAGATACGCAGTATTTT.

The genes are TRBV19 and TRBJ2-3, with a tentative D call TRBD1 (5 bases). Trimming removed 4 bases at V and 5 bases at J, with 16 bases between. Germline V gives CDR1 LNHDA, CDR2 SQIVND (reference sequence). This CDR3 is 15 amino acids long. CDR3 region: CASSRGSGRVDTQYF. DNA for the CDR3: TGTGCCAGTAGTAGGGGATCGGGCAGGGTAGATACGCAGTATTTT.

The CDR3 nucleotides read TGTGCCAGCAGCTTATGGGGGGACACTGAAGCTTTCTTT. The encoded protein is CASSLWGDTEAFF. The genes are TRBV7-9 and TRBJ1-1; the D gene is possibly TRBD1 (5 bases). Germline CDR1 reads SEHNR; CDR2 reads FQNEAQ (reference sequence). The V end lost 2 bases, the J end lost 3 bases, and 7 bases lay between the germline ends. The CDR3 runs to 13 residues. Variable domain in full (rest from reference TRBV7-9 and TRBJ1-1): DTGVSQNPRHKITKRGQNVTFRCDPISEHNRLYWYRQTLGQGPEFLTYFQNEAQLEKSRLLSDRFSAERPKGSFSTLEIQRTEQGDSAMYLCASSLWGDTEAFFGQGTRLTVV.

The chain carries TRBV5-1 and TRBJ2-3, with 9 bases lining up with TRBD2. Germline CDR1 and CDR2: SGHRS and YFSETQ. This CDR3 is built from 14 residues. V dropped 5 bases and J dropped 5; count of bases not matched to a gene: 6. This CDR3 is CASRIAGVIDTQYF. For the CDR3, the DNA is TGCGCCAGCAGGATAGCGGGAGTGATAGATACGCAGTATTTT.

This clone was counted once. The V call is TRBV7-2, the J call TRBJ1-5, with D hard to call. Germline assignment: CDR1 SGHTA and CDR2 FQGNSA. CDR3 length: 14 amino acids. V dropped 4 bases and J dropped 0 bases, with 7 bases sitting between them. CDR3 region: CASSSGFSNQPQHF. The CDR3 DNA reads TGTGCCAGCAGCTCCGGGTTTAGCAATCAGCCCCAGCATTTT. Supplemented by reference TRBV7-2 and TRBJ1-5, the full variable domain reads GAGVSQSPSNKVTEKGKDVELRCDPISGHTALYWYRQSLGQGLEFLIYFQGNSAPDKSGLPSDRFSAERTGGSVSTLTIQRTQQEDSAVYLCASSSGFSNQPQHFGDGTRLSIL.

The chain is built from TRBV2 and TRBJ2-7; D remains unclear. Trimming cost V 6 bases and J 0 bases, with 6 bases left between them. CDR1 and CDR2 (germline): SNHLY, FYNNEI. The CDR3 sequence is 12 residues long. The CDR3 sequence is CASRGSSYEQYF. In nucleotides, the CDR3 is TGTGCCAGCAGGGGCAGCTCCTACGAGCAGTACTTC.

This rearrangement joins TRBV5-8 to TRBJ1-2, with D hard to call. This CDR3 has 12 residues. Per germline, CDR1 SGHTS and CDR2 YDEGEE. V gave up 4 bases and J gave up 7 bases, with 11 bases separating them. Written as DNA, the CDR3 is TGTGCCAGCAGCCGTCGCCGGGGTGGCTACACCTTC. Its protein product is CASSRRRGGYTF.

The chain joins TRBV7-9 to TRBJ1-5; weak D call: TRBD1 (5 bases). In germline, CDR1 is SEHNR, CDR2 FQNEAQ (reference sequence). The CDR3 totals 16 residues. The ends were cut back, 5 bases at V and 1 base at J, with 15 bases in the middle. This chain's CDR3 is CASSPPGGDSNQPQHF. CDR3 in DNA: TGTGCCAGCAGCCCCCCGGGGGGGGACAGCAATCAGCCCCAGCATTTT.

Here the CDR3 reads CAASRTGGNTIYF. The CDR3 DNA is TGTGCCGCCAGCCGGACAGGGGGGAACACCATATATTTT. The chain is built from TRBV10-3 and TRBJ1-3; 10 bases are shared with TRBD1. With V trimmed by 11 bases and J by 7 bases, 8 bases remained unmatched. The CDR3 runs to 13 residues. Germline assignment: CDR1 ENHRY and CDR2 SYGVKD.

This sequence joins TRBV7-6 and TRBJ1-6; D possibly corresponds to TRBD1 (5 bases). V was pared by 4 bases and J by 7 bases, with 14 bases between. CDR3 length equals 15 residues. CDR1 and CDR2 (germline): SGHVS, FNYEAQ. Here the CDR3 DNA reads TGTGCCAGCAGCTATGCGGGGACGGCGAATTCACCCCTCCACTTT. Amino acids: CASSYAGTANSPLHF.

This clone was recorded only once. The genes are TRBV5-1 and TRBJ2-7; 7 bases agree with TRBD1. This CDR3 has 13 amino acids. Trimming took 4 bases from V and 7 from J; bases not matched to a gene: 8. The germline V gene encodes CDR1 SGHRS and CDR2 YFSETQ. Here the CDR3 reads CASSPGQLMEQYF. The CDR3 coding sequence is TGCGCCAGCAGCCCGGGACAGTTAATGGAGCAGTACTTC. Variable domain in full (rest from reference TRBV5-1 and TRBJ2-7): KAGVTQTPRYLIKTRGQQVTLSCSPISGHRSVSWYQQTPGQGLQFLFEYFSETQRNKGNFPGRFSGRQFSNSRSEMNVSTLELGDSALYLCASSPGQLMEQYFGPGTRLTVT.